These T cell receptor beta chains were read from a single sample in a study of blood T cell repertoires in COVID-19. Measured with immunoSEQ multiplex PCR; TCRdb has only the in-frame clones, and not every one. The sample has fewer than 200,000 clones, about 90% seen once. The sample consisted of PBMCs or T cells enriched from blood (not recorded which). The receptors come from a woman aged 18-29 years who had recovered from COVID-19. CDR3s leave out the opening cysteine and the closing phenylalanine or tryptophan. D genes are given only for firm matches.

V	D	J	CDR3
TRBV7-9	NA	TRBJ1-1	ASSLMGAHTEAF
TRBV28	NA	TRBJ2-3	ASSPPLATDTQY
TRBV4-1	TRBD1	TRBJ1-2	ASSGQGRNYGYT
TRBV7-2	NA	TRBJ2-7	ASSLTSGYEQY
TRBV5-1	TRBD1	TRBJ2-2	ASSFTGQGNTGELF
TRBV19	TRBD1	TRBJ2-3	ASRMGQGGTDTQY
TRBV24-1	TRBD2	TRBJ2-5	ATSEPQGGETQY
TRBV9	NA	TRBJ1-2	ASSRDPGDYGYT
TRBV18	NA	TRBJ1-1	ASSPSDSRDTEAF
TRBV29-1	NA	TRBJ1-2	SVDQGTDYGYT
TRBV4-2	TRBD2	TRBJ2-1	ASSQEPSGSSYEQF